The clone carrying this T cell receptor beta chain appeared a single time. The data derive from a study of memory CD8 T cells in hepatitis C reinfection. The repertoire was sequenced with immunoSEQ multiplex PCR; TCRdb's copy has only in-frame clones and lacks some. The sample yields around 45,000 clones, approximately 89% seen once. The time point denotes: late/post reinfection, 12 to 24 weeks after detection. No in vitro expansion preceded TCR sequencing of the sorted cells. A couple of donors provided sorted CD3+ CD8+ CD45RO- naive CD8 T cells at all three reinfection time points. V dropped 0 bases and J dropped 5; count of bases not matched to a gene: 8. CDR1 is GTSNPN and CDR2 is SVGIG in the germline V gene (reference sequence). There are 15 residues in the CDR3.

The genes are TRBV30 and TRBJ1-1, with 8 bases matching TRBD1. This sequence was found in a man younger than 30 with hepatitis C virus infection. Sample: naive CD8+ T cells sorted from blood. For the CDR3, the DNA is TGTGCCTGGAGTGTCGGGGGGACAGGTCGAACTGAAGCTTTCTTT. It is translated as CAWSVGGTGRTEAFF.